These 28 T cell receptor beta chains share one sample of origin, sequenced in a study of CD8 T cells in ankylosing spondylitis (dated by TCRdb to about 2017). Broader findings and caveats from the paper: A TCR beta motif of about eight highly homologous amino acid variants appeared characteristic of blood from ankylosing spondylitis patients.

Library generation was performed with 5' RACE. Sequencer: Illumina HiSeq 2500. TCRdb cleaned the public reads at Q25 with fastp, built clones with MiXCR and kept in-frame beta chains. All rows with the same CDR3 protein become a single entry with the most common DNA and genes. The sample includes around 130,000 distinct CDR3 sequences, with 15% to 20% observed a single time. The ten largest clones take up roughly a third of the sample. Their antigen targets remain unknown. Material for sequencing was blood, either unsorted or a sorted T cell fraction (not recorded which). Receptors originate from a male donor with ankylosing spondylitis.

This clonotype came up a few times. The CDR3 protein is CASNLAGDRDTQYF. The DNA of the CDR3 is TGTGCCAGCAACTTGGCGGGAGACCGGGATACGCAGTATTTT. The rearrangement joins TRBV27 to TRBJ2-3; TRBD2 matches 7 bases. Trimming at V came to 7 bases and at J to 6 bases, leaving 10 bases not matched to a gene. The CDR3 has 14 amino acids. CDR1 and CDR2 from the germline V gene are MNHEY and SMNVEV (reference sequence).

V gene TRBV7-6 combines with J gene TRBJ2-1; no reliable D call. Germline loops: CDR1 SGHVS, CDR2 FNYEAQ. CDR3 length equals 13 residues. The V end lost 4 bases, the J end lost 12 bases, and 16 bases lay between the germline ends. The CDR3, as DNA: TGTGCCAGCAGCTCAGAGATCCTTCTAGGGCAGTTCTTC. This encodes CASSSEILLGQFF.

Only a few counts were recorded for this clonotype. V gene TRBV25-1 combines with J gene TRBJ2-3; TRBD2 aligns across 14 bases. Germline V CDR1 and CDR2: MGHDK, SYGVNS. V lost 2 bases and J lost 3; bases outside the gene matches: 4. This CDR3 is 17 amino acids long. The DNA for the CDR3 is TGTGCCAGCAGTGAAACATGGACTAGCGGGAGGACAGATACGCAGTATTTT. Translated, it gives CASSETWTSGRTDTQYF.

DNA of the CDR3: TGTGCCAGCAGCTTGGAACCCCATCAGCCCCAGCATTTT. It codes for CASSLEPHQPQHF. The chain combines TRBV5-8 with TRBJ1-5; no clear D. The CDR3 has 13 residues. V dropped 0 bases and J dropped 5 bases, with 6 bases sitting between them. The germline V gene has CDR1 SGHTS and CDR2 YDEGEE.

This clonotype came up once. Just one base apart from a much larger clone, this may be a read error. This rearrangement joins TRBV29-1 to TRBJ2-7; D uncertain. CDR3 length: 12 amino acids. Looked up from germline, CDR1 is SQVTM and CDR2 is ANQGSEA. V was trimmed by 7 bases and J by 3 bases, leaving 13 bases between them. In DNA, the CDR3 is TGCAGCGCAGCCGGCGACTGCTACGAGCAGTACTTC. This codes for CSAAGDCYEQYF.

The chain has TRBV4-1 and TRBJ2-5; no firm D call. Germline V CDR1 and CDR2: MGHRA, YSYEKL. The V and J ends lost 4 bases and 3 bases respectively, with 9 bases between them. The CDR3 extends over 13 amino acids. CDR3 DNA sequence: TGCGCCAGCAGCCCCCCATACGAAGAGACCCAGTACTTC. Its translation: CASSPPYEETQYF.

This clonotype was seen only a few times. This chain links TRBV5-5 with TRBJ2-1; D perhaps matches TRBD1 (5 bases). V was pared by 3 bases and J by 5 bases, with 12 bases between. The CDR3 contains 14 residues. Germline values: CDR1 SGHKS, CDR2 YYEKEE (reference sequence). This CDR3 is CASSYWTPNNEQFF. In DNA form, the CDR3 reads TGTGCCAGCAGCTACTGGACACCGAACAATGAGCAGTTCTTC. The whole variable domain, filled in from reference TRBV5-5 and TRBJ2-1, reads DAGVTQSPTHLIKTRGQQVTLRCSPISGHKSVSWYQQVLGQGPQFIFQYYEKEERGRGNFPDRFSARQFPNYSSELNVNALLLGDSALYLCASSYWTPNNEQFFGPGTRLTVL.

The chain links TRBV28 to TRBJ2-5, with TRBD2 identical over 9 bases. Germline V gene sequence: CDR1 MDHEN, CDR2 SYDVKM. J was trimmed by 5 bases and V by 9 bases; bases with no gene match: 10. This CDR3 is built from 14 residues. The CDR3 nucleotides are TGTGCCAGTTGGCCAGCGGGAGGTCCCGAGACCCAGTACTTC. This codes for CASWPAGGPETQYF.

V usage is TRBV7-2 and J usage is TRBJ2-2; 8 nucleotides line up with TRBD2. Trimming cost V 4 bases and J 0 bases; bases outside gene matches: 4. This CDR3 region has 16 residues. Per the germline V gene, CDR1 is SGHTA and CDR2 is FQGNSA. DNA for the CDR3: TGTGCCAGCAGCTCTCGTAGCGGGGCGAACACCGGGGAGCTGTTTTTT. Its translation: CASSSRSGANTGELFF.

V gene TRBV18 combines with J gene TRBJ1-1; possible D gene TRBD1, 5 bases. Germline lookup yields CDR1 KGHSH and CDR2 LQKENI. The V end lost 10 bases, the J end lost 2 bases, and 11 bases lay between the germline ends. This CDR3 has 12 residues. The CDR3 sequence: CATHGTNTEAFF. As DNA, the CDR3 is TGTGCCACCCACGGGACCAACACTGAAGCTTTCTTT.

The table lists this clonotype with many counts. V and J are TRBV20-1 and TRBJ1-1; maybe TRBD1 (5 bases). The V end was cut by 6 bases, the J end by 0 bases, with 14 bases between. The V gene's germline CDR1 is DFQATT and CDR2 SNEGSKA (reference sequence). CDR3 length: 14 amino acids. CDR3: CSANPGALNTEAFF. The DNA for the CDR3 is TGCAGTGCCAACCCCGGGGCCTTGAACACTGAAGCTTTCTTT.

The CDR3 DNA reads as TGCAGTGCCAACCTCTGGACAGGCACATTTGGCGATACGCAGTATTTT. Encoded protein: CSANLWTGTFGDTQYF. The genes are TRBV20-1 and TRBJ2-3, with TRBD1 matching 7 bases. Germline CDR1 reads DFQATT; CDR2 reads SNEGSKA (reference sequence). V lost 6 bases and J lost 6; bases outside the gene matches: 18. CDR3 length: 16 residues.

This clonotype came up a few times. The chain uses TRBV28 and TRBJ2-7; the D is unclear. The CDR3 extends over 14 amino acids. The germline V gene has CDR1 MDHEN and CDR2 SYDVKM. Trimming cost V 3 bases and J 4 bases, with 13 bases left between them. The chain's CDR3 is CASSFIPRSYEQYF. The CDR3 DNA follows: TGTGCCAGCAGTTTTATCCCCCGGTCGTACGAGCAGTACTTC.

This chain joins TRBV28 and TRBJ1-5; D is undetermined. Trimming took off 5 bases at V and 0 bases at J, with 11 bases between the two ends. This CDR3 has 15 amino acids. CDR1 and CDR2 (germline): MDHEN, SYDVKM. Here the CDR3 reads CASSGRVYSNQPQHF. CDR3 nucleotides: TGTGCCAGCAGTGGCCGAGTTTATAGCAATCAGCCCCAGCATTTT.

The V gene is TRBV2, the J gene TRBJ2-3; no clear D gene. This CDR3 region has 14 residues. In germline, CDR1 is SNHLY, CDR2 FYNNEI. V was clipped by 1 base and J by 2 bases, with 7 bases between them. As DNA, the CDR3 is TGTGCCAGCAGTGAAGGGCGTATCACAGATACGCAGTATTTT. The encoded protein is CASSEGRITDTQYF.

This clonotype was recorded at least ten times. The chain links TRBV5-1 to TRBJ2-4; 9 bases align to TRBD1. CDR1 SGHRS and CDR2 YFSETQ come from the germline V gene. V was clipped by 4 bases and J by 8 bases; unmatched bases: 4. The CDR3 runs 13 residues. CDR3 coding DNA: TGCGCCAGCAGCCCGGACAGGGGAGACATTCAGTACTTC. Protein product: CASSPDRGDIQYF.

This clonotype appeared a few times. This sequence joins TRBV5-1 and TRBJ2-1; 7 bases align to TRBD2. J was trimmed by 4 bases and V by 3 bases; bases with no gene match: 10. Per germline, CDR1 SGHRS and CDR2 YFSETQ. This CDR3 is built from 16 residues. The CDR3 reads CASSSYPQRDYNEQFF. The DNA for the CDR3 is TGCGCCAGCAGCTCCTACCCCCAGCGGGATTACAATGAGCAGTTCTTC.

This clonotype has ten or more counts. This sequence joins TRBV20-1 and TRBJ1-2; 9 nucleotides match TRBD1. The J segment lost 4 bases and the V segment lost 5 bases, leaving 5 bases of the junction unmatched. The CDR3 sequence is 13 residues long. Per the germline V gene, CDR1 is DFQATT and CDR2 is SNEGSKA (reference sequence). The CDR3 protein is CSARTGESYGYTF. The CDR3 DNA is TGCAGTGCTCGGACAGGGGAAAGCTATGGCTACACCTTC.

The chain combines TRBV6-1 with TRBJ2-7, with D possibly being TRBD1 (6 bases). CDR1 is MNHNS and CDR2 is SASEGT in the germline V gene. CDR3 length: 15 residues. The V gene lost 2 bases and the J gene lost 2 bases, with 13 bases spanning the gap. For the CDR3, the DNA is TGTGCCAGCAGTGAATCCCCTGGGACACCCTACGAGCAGTACTTC. This codes for CASSESPGTPYEQYF.

The chain is built from TRBV20-1 and TRBJ1-4; D gene unclear. Germline V lookup: CDR1 DFQATT, CDR2 SNEGSKA (reference sequence). Trimming stripped 8 bases from V and 4 bases from J, with 14 bases between. The CDR3 is made up of 13 amino acids. The DNA for the CDR3 is TGCAGTACGACAACCTGGGATAATGAAAAACTGTTTTTT. This encodes CSTTTWDNEKLFF.

The chain carries TRBV20-1 and TRBJ2-7; D tentatively fits TRBD1 or TRBD2 (6 bases each). The CDR3 spans 16 residues. Trimming pared 0 bases from V and 0 bases from J, leaving 15 bases between. Germline V lookup: CDR1 DFQATT, CDR2 SNEGSKA (reference sequence). The CDR3 region has the DNA TGCAGTGCTAGAGATAAAGGCGGGACAAGCTCCTACGAGCAGTACTTC. Protein sequence: CSARDKGGTSSYEQYF.

This clonotype was seen more than once but under ten times. The chain joins TRBV20-1 to TRBJ2-1; maybe TRBD2 (6 bases). V dropped 5 bases and J dropped 11 bases, with 13 bases sitting between them. Germline CDR1 and CDR2: DFQATT and SNEGSKA (reference sequence). This CDR3 region has 11 residues. Written as DNA, the CDR3 is TGCAGTGCTGGAACTCGGGGGAAGCAGTTCTTC. Its protein product is CSAGTRGKQFF.

This clonotype showed up many times. This sequence joins TRBV12-3 or TRBV12-4 and TRBJ2-3; D may match TRBD1 or TRBD2 (5 bases each). CDR3 size: 12 residues. V was shortened by 6 bases and J by 4 bases, with 8 bases between the two germline ends. In DNA, the CDR3 is TGTGCCAGCAGCCTGGGGGCAGATACGCAGTATTTT. It specifies CASSLGADTQYF.

V gene TRBV7-9 combines with J gene TRBJ2-7; D gene uncertain. V dropped 0 bases and J dropped 4 bases, with 16 bases sitting between them. CDR3 length: 16 amino acids. Germline CDR1 and CDR2: SEHNR and FQNEAQ (reference sequence). CDR3 in amino acids: CASSLALGQNLYEQYF. The CDR3 region has the DNA TGTGCCAGCAGCTTAGCGCTCGGCCAGAACTTATACGAGCAGTACTTC.

This chain joins TRBV27 and TRBJ2-1; the match to TRBD2 covers 7 bases. V lost 5 bases, J lost 0 bases, and 10 bases stayed unmatched. Germline lookup yields CDR1 MNHEY and CDR2 SMNVEV (reference sequence). CDR3 length: 17 residues. The CDR3 sequence is CASSLSRVAGSYNEQFF. The CDR3 region has the DNA TGTGCCAGCAGTCTAAGTCGCGTAGCGGGCTCCTACAATGAGCAGTTCTTC.

A single count supports this clonotype. The rearrangement links TRBV6-2 or TRBV6-3 to TRBJ2-1; a weak D match, TRBD2 (6 bases). Looked up from germline, CDR1 is MNHEY and CDR2 is SVGEGT. The CDR3 consists of 14 residues. The germline V and J ends were trimmed by 2 bases and 7 bases, with 12 bases remaining between them. CDR3 sequence reads: CASSYPGGGNEQFF. The CDR3 coding sequence is TGTGCCAGCAGTTACCCCGGAGGAGGGAATGAGCAGTTCTTC.

This sequence joins TRBV4-2 and TRBJ1-6; D might be TRBD1 (6 bases). With 1 base removed from V and 5 bases from J, the gap between germline ends came to 9 bases. Germline CDR1 is LGHNA and CDR2 is YNFKEQ. CDR3 length: 15 amino acids. The CDR3 region is CASSQGTANNSPLHF. The CDR3 DNA is TGTGCCAGCAGCCAAGGGACAGCGAATAATTCACCCCTCCACTTT.

This sequence joins TRBV7-9 and TRBJ2-7; 8 bases fit TRBD1. The trim removed 5 bases at V and 3 bases at J, leaving 6 bases unmatched. This CDR3 comprises 14 residues. The germline V gene encodes CDR1 SEHNR and CDR2 FQNEAQ (reference sequence). CDR3 DNA sequence: TGTGCCAGCAGCCCCACAGGGGGACTCTACGAGCAGTACTTC. Translation gives CASSPTGGLYEQYF.